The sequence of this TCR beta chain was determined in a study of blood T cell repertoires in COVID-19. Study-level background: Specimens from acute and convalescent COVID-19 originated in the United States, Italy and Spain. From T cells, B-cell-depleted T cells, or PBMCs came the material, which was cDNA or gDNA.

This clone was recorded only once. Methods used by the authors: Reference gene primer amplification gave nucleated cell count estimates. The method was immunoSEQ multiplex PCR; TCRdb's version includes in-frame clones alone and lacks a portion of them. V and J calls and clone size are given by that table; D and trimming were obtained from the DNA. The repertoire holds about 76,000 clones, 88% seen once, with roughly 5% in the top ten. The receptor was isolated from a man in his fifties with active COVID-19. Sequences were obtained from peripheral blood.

The DNA for the CDR3 is TGTGCTAGTGGCTCTAGCGGGAGTGGTTACAATGAGCAGTTCTTC. This sequence encodes CASGSSGSGYNEQFF. The rearrangement uses TRBV12-5 and TRBJ2-1; 10 bases line up with TRBD2. Germline-derived CDR1 and CDR2 are LGHNT and FRNRAP. There are 15 residues in the CDR3. J lost 4 bases, V lost 6 bases, and 6 bases had no gene match.